The source of this TCR beta chain is a study of CD8 T cells in Susac syndrome. Reverse transcription of 0.5 to 1 ug RNA was performed with random hexamers. An immunoSEQ multiplex PCR amplified TCR beta CDR3 over 54 Vbeta and 13 Jbeta. TCRdb analysed the immunoSEQ multiplex PCR reads with MiXCR anew, one entry per CDR3 protein. The data show over 120,000 distinct CDR3 sequences, approximately 94% seen once. While CD8+ and CD4+ T cells were isolated negatively, TEMRA cells were enriched by FACS. Germline CDR1 reads SGHTA; CDR2 reads FQGTGA. V trimming: 4 bases; J trimming: 4 bases; junction bases outside the gene matches: 4. This CDR3 region has 15 residues.

The source of this sequence is a human donor in good health. The chain recombines TRBV7-3 with TRBJ2-2; TRBD2 aligns across 9 bases. Input material: CD4+ T cells from PBMCs. The CDR3: CASSSRGGGTGELFF. The CDR3, as DNA: TGTGCCAGCAGCTCCCGCGGGGGGGGCACCGGGGAGCTGTTTTTT.